The clone carrying this TCR beta chain appeared many times. What was amplified from RNA transcripts were TCR beta CDR3 regions. The HTBI set primed first-round TCR CDR3 RT-PCR. TCRdb re-analysed the multiplex PCR reads in MiXCR, keeping a single row per CDR3 protein. Of roughly 800,000 distinct CDR3 sequences listed, roughly 37% are singletons. These data originate in a study of T cells in Graves' hyperthyroidism and ophthalmopathy. There are 13 residues in the CDR3. CDR1 and CDR2 (germline): WSHSY, SAAADI. Losses at the gene ends were 8 bases for V and 3 bases for J; bases not matched to a gene: 4. The sequenced material came from blood. The rearrangement links TRBV10-2 to TRBJ1-3; 7 bases match TRBD1. The TCR comes from a man in his late teens or twenties with Graves' hyperthyroidism. The CDR3 DNA follows: TGCGCCAGCGGTACAGGGGTTGGAAACACCATATATTTT. It yields the protein CASGTGVGNTIYF.